One and the same sample provided the 30 T cell receptor beta chains below, sequenced in a study of blood T cell repertoires in COVID-19. Generated by immunoSEQ multiplex PCR, the TCRdb table keeps only in-frame clones and is missing some. The table lists 200,000 to 250,000 clones, 65% to 90% of them singletons. The sequencing sample was made of peripheral blood. The receptors come from a woman aged 50 to 60 with acute or convalescent COVID-19.

This rearrangement joins TRBV5-1 to TRBJ2-5; a possible D gene is TRBD1 (5 bases). The CDR3 spans 16 residues. V dropped 0 bases and J dropped 4 bases, with 16 bases sitting between them. Germline V lookup: CDR1 SGHRS, CDR2 YFSETQ. The CDR3 loop is CASSLGQSGMGETQYF. The CDR3 region has the DNA TGCGCCAGCAGCTTGGGACAATCAGGGATGGGAGAGACCCAGTACTTC.

This chain connects TRBV4-1 to TRBJ2-7; 8 bases align to TRBD2. The germline V gene encodes CDR1 MGHRA and CDR2 YSYEKL. The CDR3 extends over 15 amino acids. V lost 1 base to trimming and J lost 3 bases; unmatched junction nucleotides: 5. Here the CDR3 DNA reads TGCGCCAGCAGCCAAGTAGGAGGGACTAGCTACGAGCAGTACTTC. This encodes CASSQVGGTSYEQYF.

The chain recombines TRBV19 with TRBJ1-4, with a weak D call TRBD1 (5 bases). The V gene's germline CDR1 is LNHDA and CDR2 SQIVND (reference sequence). The CDR3 is 13 residues long. Trimming left V 6 bases short and J 7 bases short, with 12 bases between. The CDR3 here is CASRSQGGEKLFF. In nucleotides, the CDR3 is TGTGCCAGTAGGTCGCAGGGTGGTGAAAAACTGTTTTTT.

V is TRBV7-2 and J is TRBJ1-5; TRBD1 is a possible D gene (5 bases). Per germline, CDR1 SGHTA and CDR2 FQGNSA. CDR3 length: 16 residues. V lost 2 bases, J lost 3 bases, and 14 bases lay in between. The chain's CDR3 is CASSLFPGELNQPQHF. The CDR3 DNA follows: TGTGCCAGCAGCTTATTCCCGGGGGAACTCAATCAGCCCCAGCATTTT.

This rearrangement joins TRBV7-2 to TRBJ1-1, with TRBD1 as a possible D gene (6 bases). Trimming took off 3 bases at V and 4 bases at J, with 12 bases between the two ends. The CDR3 has 14 amino acids. Germline V gene lookup returns CDR1 SGHTA and CDR2 FQGNSA. The CDR3 loop is CASSFRQAGTEAFF. The CDR3 DNA sequence: TGTGCCAGCAGCTTCCGACAGGCGGGCACTGAAGCTTTCTTT.

V usage is TRBV5-5 and J usage is TRBJ1-2; 9 nucleotides line up with TRBD1. The CDR3 extends over 16 amino acids. The junction had 3 bases not matched to a gene; V was cut back by 0 bases and J by 0 bases. Per germline, CDR1 SGHKS and CDR2 YYEKEE (reference sequence). The CDR3: CASSLDRGPTNYGYTF. The CDR3 DNA reads TGTGCCAGCAGCTTGGACAGGGGGCCTACTAACTATGGCTACACCTTC.

CDR3 in DNA: TGTGCCACCAGTGATTCCGGACAGCAAGAGACCCAGTACTTC. Its protein product is CATSDSGQQETQYF. This chain links TRBV24-1 with TRBJ2-5; D may be TRBD1 (6 bases). The CDR3 loop spans 14 amino acids. CDR1 and CDR2 from the germline V gene are KGHDR and SFDVKD. V lost 2 bases and J 2 bases, leaving 8 bases between the germline ends.

This clone was seen just once. With a much larger clone just one base away, this may be a read error. The chain joins TRBV2 to TRBJ2-5; the match to TRBD2 covers 12 bases. Germline loops: CDR1 SNHLY, CDR2 FYNNEI. V was clipped by 2 bases and J by 2 bases; unmatched bases: 0. The CDR3 loop spans 15 amino acids. CDR3 protein: CASSELAGGQETQYF. The DNA for the CDR3 is TGTGCCAGCAGTGAACTAGCGGGAGGGCAAGAGACCCAGTACTTC.

The gene calls are TRBV4-1 and TRBJ2-7; TRBD2 aligns across 16 bases. V lost 4 bases and J lost 4; bases outside the gene matches: 4. Germline V CDR1 and CDR2: MGHRA, YSYEKL. The CDR3 length is 16 residues. CDR3 in DNA: TGCGCCAGCAGCCCGGGACTAGCGGGAGGGCGGTACGAGCAGTACTTC. Translation gives CASSPGLAGGRYEQYF.

The rearrangement joins TRBV6-6 to TRBJ2-2, with 12 bases that match TRBD1. The germline V gene encodes CDR1 MNHNY and CDR2 SVGAGI (reference sequence). The CDR3 runs to 16 residues. V lost 2 bases to trimming and J lost 6 bases; unmatched junction nucleotides: 4. The DNA of the CDR3 is TGTGCCAGCAGTTACGGGGGACAGGGGGCTCCCGGGGAGCTGTTTTTT. Its protein product is CASSYGGQGAPGELFF.

The J gene is TRBJ2-3, the V gene TRBV11-3, with TRBD1 matching over 8 bases. V dropped 4 bases and J dropped 1; count of bases not matched to a gene: 4. The CDR3 loop spans 15 amino acids. Germline assignment: CDR1 SGHNT and CDR2 YENEEA. The CDR3 nucleotides are TGTGCCAGCAGCTCGACAGGGGCAGGCACAGATACGCAGTATTTT. Protein sequence: CASSSTGAGTDTQYF.

The chain joins TRBV14 to TRBJ2-2, with 7 bases that match TRBD1. V gave up 4 bases and J gave up 3 bases; unmatched junction bases: 8. The germline CDR1 and CDR2 sequences are SGHDN and FVKESK. CDR3 length equals 16 residues. The CDR3 sequence: CASSPRQGVDTGELFF. DNA of the CDR3: TGTGCCAGCAGCCCGCGTCAGGGGGTGGACACCGGGGAGCTGTTTTTT.

J is TRBJ2-1 and V is TRBV27, with TRBD2 as a possible D gene (5 bases). The CDR3 has 13 residues. V was pared by 6 bases and J by 10 bases, with 16 bases between. Germline values: CDR1 MNHEY, CDR2 SMNVEV (reference sequence). The CDR3 region is CASSVTGLGEQFF. As DNA, the CDR3 is TGTGCCAGCAGCGTTACGGGGTTAGGGGAGCAGTTCTTC.

CDR3 loop: CASSRWVTGRGTDTQYF. Written as DNA, the CDR3 is TGTGCCAGCAGTCGGTGGGTGACAGGCAGAGGCACAGATACGCAGTATTTT. The chain joins TRBV2 to TRBJ2-3, with a possible D match to TRBD1 (6 bases). The V end was cut by 5 bases, the J end by 1 base, with 19 bases between. This CDR3 comprises 17 residues. Per the germline V gene, CDR1 is SNHLY and CDR2 is FYNNEI.

This clone was seen just once. The CDR3 coding sequence is TGTGCCAGCAGTGATCGGGACTCGCCGGAGACCCAGTACTTC. This encodes CASSDRDSPETQYF. This chain uses TRBV6-2 or TRBV6-3 with TRBJ2-5; weak D call: TRBD2 (6 bases). This CDR3 has 14 amino acids. Trimming stripped 5 bases from V and 5 bases from J, with 15 bases between. From germline, CDR1 is MNHEY and CDR2 SVGEGT.

V usage is TRBV9 and J usage is TRBJ2-7; TRBD2 might be the D (6 bases). The CDR3 loop spans 14 amino acids. V lost 4 bases and J 3 bases, leaving 14 bases between the germline ends. CDR1 and CDR2 from the germline V gene are SGDLS and YYNGEE. CDR3: CASSPSGVRYEQYF. Written as DNA, the CDR3 is TGTGCCAGCAGCCCCTCGGGGGTCCGCTACGAGCAGTACTTC.

There are a few counts of this clone. The chain has TRBV7-2 and TRBJ1-6, with 9 bases lining up with TRBD1. The germline gives CDR1 SGHTA, CDR2 FQGNSA. The CDR3 spans 14 residues. V lost 1 base and J lost 9; bases outside the gene matches: 1. CDR3 amino acids: CASSLDRGLSPLHF. DNA of the CDR3: TGTGCCAGCAGCTTAGACAGGGGGCTTTCACCCCTCCACTTT.

The chain employs TRBV14 and TRBJ2-5, with 10 positions matching TRBD2. V dropped 6 bases and J dropped 4; count of bases not matched to a gene: 23. The CDR3 spans 20 residues. CDR1 and CDR2 (germline): SGHDN, FVKESK. The chain's CDR3 is CASSPPHRGTSGMLAETQYF. Written as DNA, the CDR3 is TGTGCCAGCAGTCCACCCCACAGGGGAACTAGCGGGATGTTAGCAGAGACCCAGTACTTC.

This clone was detected a few times. The gene calls are TRBV19 and TRBJ1-5, with unresolved D. The V end lost 5 bases, the J end lost 7 bases, and 9 bases lay between the germline ends. The CDR3 totals 12 residues. Germline CDR1 LNHDA, CDR2 SQIVND (reference sequence). For the CDR3, the DNA is TGTGCCAGTAGTCCGGAGGGACAGCCCCAGCATTTT. As protein: CASSPEGQPQHF.

This chain joins TRBV6-5 and TRBJ1-6, with TRBD1 matching 10 bases. The CDR3 is 16 amino acids. With V trimmed by 0 bases and J by 9 bases, 5 bases remained unmatched. From germline, CDR1 is MNHEY and CDR2 SVGAGI. The CDR3 reads CASSYSRDRGVSPLHF. CDR3 in DNA: TGTGCCAGCAGTTACTCCAGGGACAGGGGCGTTTCACCCCTCCACTTT.

The rearrangement joins TRBV28 to TRBJ1-5; 7 bases map to TRBD1. V was pared by 7 bases and J by 6 bases, with 6 bases of the junction left unmatched. Germline V gives CDR1 MDHEN, CDR2 SYDVKM. The CDR3 loop spans 13 amino acids. In DNA, the CDR3 is TGTGCCAGCAATTATGACAGGGCTCAGCCCCAGCATTTT. Translation: CASNYDRAQPQHF.

The chain uses TRBV3-1 (or the pseudogene TRBV3-2) and TRBJ1-6; perhaps TRBD1 as D (5 bases). Trimming removed 4 bases from V and 9 bases from J, with 10 bases in between. The CDR3 is made up of 13 amino acids. In germline, CDR1 is LGHDT, CDR2 YNNKEL (reference sequence). The CDR3 DNA reads as TGTGCCAGCAGCCCCAGGGCGAGTTCACCCCTCCACTTT. Its translation is CASSPRASSPLHF.

In its sample, this clone was seen a few times. V usage is TRBV7-2 and J usage is TRBJ2-5; tentative D call: TRBD1 (6 bases). The CDR3 extends over 13 amino acids. Trimming pared 5 bases from V and 5 bases from J, leaving 12 bases between. The germline V gene encodes CDR1 SGHTA and CDR2 FQGNSA. The CDR3 nucleotides read TGTGCCAGCAGCCGGGGACATCGGGAGACCCAGTACTTC. Its protein is CASSRGHRETQYF.

The chain has TRBV2 and TRBJ2-5; TRBD2 matches at 7 bases. Germline CDR1 reads SNHLY; CDR2 reads FYNNEI. Unmatched junction bases numbered 10, after V lost 4 bases and J lost 5 bases. The CDR3 is made up of 15 amino acids. CDR3 nucleotides: TGTGCCAGCAGTGCCCTGGGGGGGTCGGGGGAGACCCAGTACTTC. Translated: CASSALGGSGETQYF. Filled out from reference TRBV2 and TRBJ2-5, the complete variable domain reads EPEVTQTPSHQVTQMGQEVILRCVPISNHLYFYWYRQILGQKVEFLVSFYNNEISEKSEIFDDQFSVERPDGSNFTLKIRSTKLEDSAMYFCASSALGGSGETQYFGPGTRLLVL.

The chain carries TRBV7-2 and TRBJ2-2; tentative D call: TRBD2 (7 bases). Trimming removed 2 bases from V and 7 bases from J, with 14 bases in between. This CDR3 is 15 amino acids long. Germline-derived CDR1 and CDR2 are SGHTA and FQGNSA. DNA of the CDR3: TGTGCCAGCAGCTTACGGGGGGCGTCTATCGGGGAGCTGTTTTTT. This translates into CASSLRGASIGELFF.

The chain links TRBV19 to TRBJ1-5; D may be TRBD1 (5 bases). This CDR3 contains 17 residues. Per germline, CDR1 LNHDA and CDR2 SQIVND (reference sequence). The germline V and J ends were trimmed by 7 bases and 0 bases, with 19 bases remaining between them. CDR3 sequence reads: CASNEAGGYYSNQPQHF. The DNA of the CDR3 is TGTGCCAGTAACGAGGCCGGGGGATACTATAGCAATCAGCCCCAGCATTTT.

This clone was counted between two and nine times. The V and J genes are TRBV20-1 and TRBJ1-2, with D possibly matching TRBD1 (5 bases). CDR1 is DFQATT, CDR2 SNEGSKA, per germline (reference sequence). This CDR3 spans 12 amino acids. V dropped 3 bases and J dropped 6 bases, with 11 bases sitting between them. The CDR3 coding sequence is TGCAGTGCTAGTTCCCAGGGCCATGGCTACACCTTC. Its translation is CSASSQGHGYTF.

The CDR3 DNA sequence: TGTGCCTGGAGTAGAGTAGCGGGGGAAAACAATGAGCAGTTCTTC. This codes for CAWSRVAGENNEQFF. The genes are TRBV30 and TRBJ2-1, with 9 bases matching TRBD2. Germline-derived CDR1 and CDR2 are GTSNPN and SVGIG (reference sequence). CDR3 length equals 15 residues. V lost 2 bases to trimming and J lost 5 bases; unmatched junction nucleotides: 7.

The genes are TRBV10-3 and TRBJ1-1, with 11 bases that match TRBD1. This CDR3 comprises 15 residues. In germline, CDR1 is ENHRY, CDR2 SYGVKD. With V trimmed by 4 bases and J by 4 bases, 5 bases remained unmatched. CDR3 in DNA: TGTGCCATCAGTGGAATCGGGACAGGGGGCACTGAAGCTTTCTTT. Encoded protein: CAISGIGTGGTEAFF.

The chain couples TRBV6-5 to TRBJ2-7, with TRBD1 identical over 8 bases. Germline trimming cut 5 bases from V and 4 bases from J; bases unmatched to any gene: 10. Per germline, CDR1 MNHEY and CDR2 SVGAGI. The CDR3 has 15 amino acids. In DNA form, the CDR3 reads TGTGCCAGCAGTCTAAGACAGGGGACGATTTACGAGCAGTACTTC. Amino acid sequence: CASSLRQGTIYEQYF.